These 27 T cell receptor beta chains share one sample of origin, sequenced in a study of regulatory T cells in long-lasting Graves disease. Arm-PCR of CDR3 regions and iRepertoire HTBI primers were used to build TCR beta libraries. Each CDR3 protein is one row after TCRdb ran MiXCR on the multiplex PCR reads. Here the sample spans over 250,000 distinct CDR3 sequences, 20% to 25% being singletons. Specified time point: persistent/refractory GD, antithyroid drugs over 5 years with positive TRAb. From RNA extracted from PBMCs, the TCR library was made. The material sequenced was peripheral blood mononuclear cells (PBMCs), taken when the disease was refractory, from a patient treated with antithyroid drugs. Receptor source: a female donor with Graves disease.

Here the CDR3 DNA reads TGTGCCAGCAGTCCCGGCGGGGTGGGCGATACGCAGTATTTT. It is translated as CASSPGGVGDTQYF. This rearrangement joins TRBV28 to TRBJ2-3; possible D gene TRBD2, 6 bases. The CDR3 runs to 14 residues. Germline V lookup: CDR1 MDHEN, CDR2 SYDVKM. Trimming pared 5 bases from V and 6 bases from J, leaving 15 bases between.

This clonotype was detected a few times. The gene calls are TRBV28 and TRBJ2-2, with D tentatively TRBD2 (5 bases). Germline V gene lookup returns CDR1 MDHEN and CDR2 SYDVKM. The CDR3 has 18 amino acids. V lost 6 bases and J lost 2, with 22 bases in between. The CDR3 DNA sequence: TGTGCCAGCAGACCTCCCCTTTGGAGCGGAGACAACACCGGGGAGCTGTTTTTT. Amino acid sequence: CASRPPLWSGDNTGELFF. Full variable domain (outside the CDR3, taken from reference TRBV28 and TRBJ2-2): DVKVTQSSRYLVKRTGEKVFLECVQDMDHENMFWYRQDPGLGLRLIYFSYDVKMKEKGDIPEGYSVSREKKERFSLILESASTNQTSMYLCASRPPLWSGDNTGELFFGEGSRLTVL.

This clonotype has more than one count but fewer than ten. Possible read error: a much larger clone is one base away. This chain joins TRBV7-2 and TRBJ2-7, with 7 bases fitting TRBD2. Germline CDR1 SGHTA, CDR2 FQGNSA. CDR3 length: 13 residues. CDR3 sequence reads: CASSFTRDYERYF. The CDR3 coding sequence is TGTGCCAGCAGCTTCACCCGGGACTACGAGCGGTACTTC.

In its sample, this clonotype was seen many times. The chain combines TRBV11-2 with TRBJ2-7; no clear D. Trimming pared 5 bases from V and 0 bases from J, leaving 5 bases between. The germline V gene encodes CDR1 SGHAT and CDR2 FQNNGV. The CDR3 runs 12 residues. This CDR3 is CASSADSYEQYF. The DNA of the CDR3 is TGTGCCAGCAGCGCGGACTCCTACGAGCAGTACTTC.

This chain links TRBV5-1 with TRBJ2-5; the D gene is possibly TRBD1 (5 bases). The ends were cut back, 3 bases at V and 5 bases at J, with 17 bases in the middle. The CDR3 length is 15 residues. CDR1 and CDR2 from the germline V gene are SGHRS and YFSETQ. The CDR3 protein is CASSSTQGFGETQYF. The CDR3 nucleotides read TGCGCCAGCAGCTCGACCCAGGGTTTTGGGGAGACCCAGTACTTC.

This clonotype has a count of ten or more. The J gene is TRBJ2-7, the V gene TRBV7-2, with a weak D call TRBD2 (8 bases). CDR3 length: 16 amino acids. V lost 5 bases and J 5 bases, leaving 22 bases between the germline ends. Germline CDR1 SGHTA, CDR2 FQGNSA. CDR3 sequence reads: CASSRTGVAGRNEQYF. Here the CDR3 DNA reads TGTGCCAGCAGCCGTACAGGGGTAGCGGGACGCAACGAGCAGTACTTC.

Comment on this clonotype: One junction end disagrees with the germline gene, perhaps due to a read error. This chain uses TRBV7-7 with TRBJ2-5, with 11 bases that match TRBD2. Germline V lookup: CDR1 SSHAT, CDR2 FNYEAQ (reference sequence). The CDR3 is made up of 17 amino acids. CDR3 sequence (DNA): TGTGCTAGCAGCTCCTCCTTAGCGGGAGGGGGAAGTGGAGACCAGTACTTC. It encodes CASSSSLAGGGSGDQYF.

This clonotype was counted many times. V is TRBV20-1 and J is TRBJ2-5; D unresolved. The germline gives CDR1 DFQATT, CDR2 SNEGSKA (reference sequence). CDR3 length: 10 amino acids. V lost 5 bases, J lost 8 bases, and 9 bases lay in between. The CDR3 coding sequence is TGCAGTGCTCTCTACTCAACCCAGTACTTC. Amino acid sequence: CSALYSTQYF.

In its sample, this clonotype was seen many times. The chain joins TRBV20-1 to TRBJ2-7, with TRBD2 matching over 9 bases. The CDR3 runs to 14 residues. Germline loops: CDR1 DFQATT, CDR2 SNEGSKA (reference sequence). J was trimmed by 4 bases and V by 0 bases; bases with no gene match: 4. The CDR3 DNA sequence: TGCAGTGCTAGAGATAGCGGGAGTACGTACGAGCAGTACTTC. Translation: CSARDSGSTYEQYF.

This sequence joins TRBV6-2 or TRBV6-3 and TRBJ1-1, with 7 nucleotides matching TRBD1. Germline CDR1 is MNHEY and CDR2 is SVGEGT. The trim removed 7 bases at V and 7 bases at J, leaving 6 bases unmatched. CDR3 length: 12 amino acids. CDR3 in amino acids: CASNQGGGEAFF. CDR3 in DNA: TGTGCCAGCAATCAAGGGGGCGGTGAAGCTTTCTTT.

J is TRBJ1-1 and V is TRBV20-1; 8 bases map to TRBD1. The V segment lost 2 bases and the J segment 10 bases; nucleotides outside the gene matches: 9. Germline-derived CDR1 and CDR2 are DFQATT and SNEGSKA (reference sequence). This CDR3 is built from 13 residues. CDR3 coding DNA: TGCAGTGCTAGACCCGGGCCAGGGGGCGCAGCTTTCTTT. This encodes CSARPGPGGAAFF.

At least ten counts were recorded for this clonotype. The chain uses TRBV27 and TRBJ2-2; tentative D call: TRBD1 (5 bases). Per the germline V gene, CDR1 is MNHEY and CDR2 is SMNVEV (reference sequence). V dropped 7 bases and J dropped 5 bases, with 14 bases sitting between them. The CDR3 consists of 14 residues. The CDR3 DNA sequence: TGTGCCAGCAAGGCAGGGTCGTGGACCGGGGAGCTGTTTTTT. It codes for CASKAGSWTGELFF.

This clonotype was found many times. The rearrangement joins TRBV9 to TRBJ2-5, with unresolved D. The germline V and J ends were trimmed by 0 bases and 4 bases, with 7 bases remaining between them. CDR1 SGDLS and CDR2 YYNGEE come from the germline V gene. The CDR3 contains 13 residues. CDR3 protein: CASSVGWAETQYF. Here the CDR3 DNA reads TGTGCCAGCAGCGTAGGGTGGGCAGAGACCCAGTACTTC.

There are many counts of this clonotype. The rearrangement uses TRBV7-2 and TRBJ1-4, with 7 bases that match TRBD1. This CDR3 spans 15 amino acids. Per the germline V gene, CDR1 is SGHTA and CDR2 is FQGNSA. V gave up 5 bases and J gave up 8 bases; unmatched junction bases: 11. The CDR3: CASSKLQGTGEKLFF. In DNA, the CDR3 is TGTGCCAGCAGCAAACTACAGGGGACCGGAGAAAAACTGTTTTTT.

The rearrangement uses TRBV20-1 and TRBJ2-7; D not certain. From germline, CDR1 is DFQATT and CDR2 SNEGSKA (reference sequence). The CDR3 totals 16 residues. V lost 3 bases, J lost 2 bases, and 20 bases lay in between. In DNA form, the CDR3 reads TGCAGTGCTAGTTTTTCCTCGACTCGTCGGACCTACGAGCAGTACTTC. As protein: CSASFSSTRRTYEQYF.

This clonotype was picked up a small number of times. The J gene is TRBJ2-3, the V gene TRBV2; D remains ambiguous. The CDR3 sequence is 12 residues long. The V and J ends lost 3 bases and 1 base respectively, with 2 bases between them. Germline V gives CDR1 SNHLY, CDR2 FYNNEI. Here the CDR3 reads CASSDGTDTQYF. The CDR3 nucleotides are TGTGCCAGCAGTGACGGCACAGATACGCAGTATTTT.

The rearrangement links TRBV20-1 to TRBJ2-7; maybe TRBD2 (5 bases). Between the trimmed V and J ends, which lost 2 bases and 3 bases, there was a span of 14 bases. This CDR3 has 14 amino acids. The germline gives CDR1 DFQATT, CDR2 SNEGSKA (reference sequence). The CDR3 DNA sequence: TGCAGTGCTAGACCTCAACATAGCGTCTACGAGCAGTACTTC. This sequence encodes CSARPQHSVYEQYF.

The chain links TRBV19 to TRBJ2-5, with TRBD2 matching 8 bases. The V gene end was trimmed by 5 bases and the J gene end by 2 bases; junction bases not matched to a gene: 13. The CDR3 has 17 amino acids. Germline CDR1 reads LNHDA; CDR2 reads SQIVND (reference sequence). The CDR3: CASSPGRASLRQETQYF. DNA for the CDR3: TGTGCCAGTAGTCCCGGGAGGGCCAGTTTGAGACAAGAGACCCAGTACTTC.

This clonotype was observed many times. This chain connects TRBV19 to TRBJ1-2; the D is unclear. Per germline, CDR1 LNHDA and CDR2 SQIVND (reference sequence). V was pared by 4 bases and J by 4 bases, with 19 bases between. CDR3 length: 16 residues. CDR3 DNA sequence: TGTGCCAGTAGTACTGGAAGCTGGGTCCTTGGCTATGGCTACACCTTC. This translates into CASSTGSWVLGYGYTF.

V and J are TRBV6-1 and TRBJ2-7; the match to TRBD2 covers 7 bases. The CDR3 has 15 amino acids. Looked up from germline, CDR1 is MNHNS and CDR2 is SASEGT. Losses at the gene ends were 6 bases for V and 0 bases for J; bases not matched to a gene: 8. In DNA form, the CDR3 reads TGTGCCAGCAGCATTAGCGGGCCTCTCTCCTACGAGCAGTACTTC. Translating it yields CASSISGPLSYEQYF.

The chain joins TRBV6-1 to TRBJ2-1; 9 bases are a match to TRBD1. After removal of 6 bases from V and 7 bases from J, the junction contained 16 bases not matched to a gene. The CDR3 runs to 17 residues. Germline V CDR1 and CDR2: MNHNS, SASEGT. This chain's CDR3 is CASREKRGTGNRNEQFF. The CDR3 DNA reads TGTGCCAGCAGGGAAAAAAGAGGGACAGGGAATCGGAATGAGCAGTTCTTC.

Only a few counts were recorded for this clonotype. The genes are TRBV20-1 and TRBJ2-1; 12 bases agree with TRBD2. Germline V lookup: CDR1 DFQATT, CDR2 SNEGSKA (reference sequence). V shed 6 bases and J 4 bases; nucleotides not matched to a gene: 13. CDR3 length equals 17 residues. The CDR3, as DNA: TGCAGTGCACGACGGACTAGCGGGAAACGTTCTTACAATGAGCAGTTCTTC. This translates into CSARRTSGKRSYNEQFF.

The chain employs TRBV28 and TRBJ2-3; maybe TRBD2 (6 bases). The V end lost 5 bases, the J end lost 6 bases, and 15 bases lay between the germline ends. Germline V gene data show CDR1 as MDHEN and CDR2 as SYDVKM. The CDR3 runs 14 residues. The CDR3 spells CASSPRPSGDTQYF. The CDR3 DNA reads TGTGCCAGCAGTCCCAGACCCAGCGGGGATACGCAGTATTTT.

A word on this clonotype: This could be a read error, since a much larger clone is one nucleotide away. This chain uses TRBV12-3 or TRBV12-4 with TRBJ1-1, with D perhaps matching TRBD1 (5 bases). This CDR3 has 14 residues. The CDR3 loop is CASGLRQGYTEAFF. In DNA form, the CDR3 reads TGTGCCAGCGGTTTACGGCAGGGTTACACTGAAGCTTTCTTT.

This clonotype was found a few times. The V gene is TRBV4-1, the J gene TRBJ2-7; no reliable D call. V lost 1 base and J lost 0, with 10 bases in between. The CDR3 sequence is 15 residues long. The germline V gene encodes CDR1 MGHRA and CDR2 YSYEKL. The CDR3 spells CASSQAGSFSYEQYF. The CDR3, as DNA: TGCGCCAGCAGCCAAGCCGGCAGCTTCTCCTACGAGCAGTACTTC.

This clonotype was detected only a few times. The chain is built from TRBV6-1 and TRBJ2-7, with D hard to call. The germline gives CDR1 MNHNS, CDR2 SASEGT. V was cut by 4 bases and J by 1 base, with 14 bases left in between. The CDR3 is 15 amino acids. The CDR3 spells CASSVFGLKSYEQYF. For the CDR3, the DNA is TGTGCCAGCAGTGTGTTTGGGTTGAAGTCCTACGAGCAGTACTTC.

The chain links TRBV11-2 to TRBJ2-5; the match to TRBD1 covers 7 bases. The J call may be incorrect, as the DNA end agrees better with TRBJ2-7. This CDR3 contains 15 residues. Germline CDR1 is SGHAT and CDR2 is FQNNGV. CDR3 sequence reads: CASSNSGQDSYEQYF. CDR3 nucleotide sequence: TGTGCCAGCAGTAATTCCGGACAGGACTCCTACGAGCAGTACTTC.